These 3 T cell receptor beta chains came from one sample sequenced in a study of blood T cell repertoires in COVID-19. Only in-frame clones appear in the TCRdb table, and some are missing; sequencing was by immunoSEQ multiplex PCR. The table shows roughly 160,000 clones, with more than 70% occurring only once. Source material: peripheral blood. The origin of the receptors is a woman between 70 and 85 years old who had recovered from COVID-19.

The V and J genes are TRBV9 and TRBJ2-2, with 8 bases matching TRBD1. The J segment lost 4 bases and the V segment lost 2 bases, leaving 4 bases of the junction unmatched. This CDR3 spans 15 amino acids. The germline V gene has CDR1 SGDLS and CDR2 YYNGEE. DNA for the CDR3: TGTGCCAGCAGCGTCAGGGGGCTGGGCACCGGGGAGCTGTTTTTT. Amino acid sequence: CASSVRGLGTGELFF.

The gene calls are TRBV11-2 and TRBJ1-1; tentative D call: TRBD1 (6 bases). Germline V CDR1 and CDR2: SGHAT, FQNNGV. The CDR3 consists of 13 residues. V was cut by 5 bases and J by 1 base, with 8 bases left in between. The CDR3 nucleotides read TGTGCCAGCAGCCCGGGACAGAACACTGAAGCTTTCTTT. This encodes CASSPGQNTEAFF.

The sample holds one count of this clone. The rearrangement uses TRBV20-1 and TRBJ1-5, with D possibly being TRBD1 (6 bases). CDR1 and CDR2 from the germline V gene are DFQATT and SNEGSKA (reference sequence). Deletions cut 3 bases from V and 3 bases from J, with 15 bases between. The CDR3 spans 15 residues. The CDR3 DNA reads TGCAGTGCTAGTGCAGGGGTGGGTTTCAATCAGCCCCAGCATTTT. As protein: CSASAGVGFNQPQHF.